This TCR beta chain is drawn from a study of T cell responses to AZD1222 COVID-19 vaccine. Only in-frame clones appear in the TCRdb table, and some are missing; sequencing was by immunoSEQ multiplex PCR. The sample includes 150,000 to 200,000 clones, approximately 91% of them seen just once. Findings and caveats of the study: Receipt of two AZD1222 doses was followed by a rise in Spike-specific TCR breadth and depth. Possibly, clonal diversity was underestimated; donors were largely white British and included more females. Scientists sampled the repertoires only once the peak T cell response had passed. CD4 TCRs linked to vaccination spanned spike, dominating at 160-218 and 743-854.

On this clone itself: The target antigen is unknown.

V was trimmed by 3 bases and J by 1 base, leaving 9 bases between them. CDR3 size: 15 residues. In germline, CDR1 is SNHLY, CDR2 FYNNEI. This specimen was peripheral blood, taken 28 days after the second AZD1222 dose. The chain carries TRBV2 and TRBJ2-2, with D maybe TRBD2 (6 bases). The receptor was isolated from an adult who received the AZD1222 COVID-19 vaccine. CDR3 loop: CASSEVGGNTGELFF. CDR3 in DNA: TGTGCCAGCAGTGAGGTCGGGGGGAACACCGGGGAGCTGTTTTTT. The full variable domain, with the rest looked up from reference TRBV2 and TRBJ2-2, is EPEVTQTPSHQVTQMGQEVILRCVPISNHLYFYWYRQILGQKVEFLVSFYNNEISEKSEIFDDQFSVERPDGSNFTLKIRSTKLEDSAMYFCASSEVGGNTGELFFGEGSRLTVL.